This entry concerns a single TCR beta chain. Its antigen is unknown. This CDR3 has 15 residues. Germline-derived CDR1 and CDR2 are GTSNPN and SVGIG (reference sequence). Trimming removed 1 base from V and 3 bases from J; junction bases left unmatched: 5. These data come from a study of cytomegalovirus exposure and HLA in healthy donors. Notes on the study in general: Rare TCR sequences dominated, though some public TCRs recurred in many donors. Researchers counted 150 to 200 TCR beta chains as cytomegalovirus-associated. Specific recognition of CMV antigens was confirmed in vitro for a few chains (all CMV-associated). V- and J-gene trimming in TCR beta was tied to a missense DCLRE1C variant by an analysis performed later.

Researchers ran the PCR with 60 Vbeta and 13 Jbeta primers. TCRdb keeps only in-frame clones here, not all; method: immunoSEQ multiplex PCR. The sample includes about 37,000 clones, 74% of them seen just once. Sequenced sample: PBMCs. The sequence was obtained from a man aged 25 to 40 in good health and CMV-seronegative. The chain uses TRBV30 and TRBJ2-3; 9 positions match TRBD1. CDR3: CAWSARTGVTDTQYF. As DNA, the CDR3 is TGTGCCTGGAGTGCCCGGACAGGGGTTACAGATACGCAGTATTTT.